This is a list of T cell receptor beta chains from one sample in a study of regulatory T cells in long-lasting Graves disease. A single record per CDR3 protein comes from TCRdb applying MiXCR to the multiplex PCR reads. This table has 420,000 or so distinct CDR3 sequences, less than 20% appearing once. The same sample was also used in a study of T cells in Graves' hyperthyroidism and ophthalmopathy.

Sample: peripheral blood mononuclear cells (PBMCs), taken at new diagnosis, from a patient treated with antithyroid drugs. Receptor source: a woman aged 18 to 35 with Graves disease. The CDR3 runs from the conserved cysteine through the conserved F or W. The order of the fields is clone size, J gene, V gene, D gene, CDR3 DNA, CDR3 protein. A D gene is named only where the DNA matches it firmly. Expanded clones get a size class; other rows say once, few or many, or leave the size out.

clone size: -
J gene: TRBJ2-2
V gene: TRBV7-2
D gene: TRBD2
CDR3 DNA: TGTGCCAGCAGCGGCGGGACTAGCGGGACCGGGGAGCTGTTTTTT
CDR3 protein: CASSGGTSGTGELFF

clone size: many
J gene: TRBJ2-1
V gene: TRBV5-8
D gene: TRBD2
CDR3 DNA: TGTGCCAGCAGCCGACCGGGACTAGCTTATGAGCAGTTCTTC
CDR3 protein: CASSRPGLAYEQFF

clone size: few
J gene: TRBJ1-5
V gene: TRBV9
D gene: -
CDR3 DNA: TGTGCCAGCAGCGTAGATCACTCAGTGAAGCAGCCCCAGCATTTT
CDR3 protein: CASSVDHSVKQPQHF

clone size: many
J gene: TRBJ2-1
V gene: TRBV30
D gene: TRBD2
CDR3 DNA: TGTGCCTGGAGTAGCGGGACTCTCTACAATGAGCAGTTCTTC
CDR3 protein: CAWSSGTLYNEQFF

clone size: many
J gene: TRBJ1-2
V gene: TRBV18
D gene: -
CDR3 DNA: TGTGCCAGCTCACCAGAACAGGGCAGTGGCTACACCTTC
CDR3 protein: CASSPEQGSGYTF

clone size: -
J gene: TRBJ2-4
V gene: TRBV6-2/TRBV6-3
D gene: -
CDR3 DNA: TGTGCCAGCAGTTACTGGCGGGGGCCCATGGGGGAAATACGGCCGGACATTCAGTACTTC
CDR3 protein: CASSYWRGPMGEIRPDIQYF

clone size: many
J gene: TRBJ2-1
V gene: TRBV28
D gene: -
CDR3 DNA: TGTGCCAGCAGTTTTAATTCCTACAATGAGCAGTTCTTC
CDR3 protein: CASSFNSYNEQFF

clone size: -
J gene: TRBJ1-1
V gene: TRBV7-6
D gene: -
CDR3 DNA: TGTGCCAGCAGCTTAGGACAGCCAAACACTGAAGCTTTCTTT
CDR3 protein: CASSLGQPNTEAFF

clone size: -
J gene: TRBJ2-5
V gene: TRBV20-1
D gene: TRBD2
CDR3 DNA: TGCAGTGCTAGTATGGCTCTAGCGGGAGTTCAAGAGACCCAGTACTTC
CDR3 protein: CSASMALAGVQETQYF

clone size: many
J gene: TRBJ2-7
V gene: TRBV7-2
D gene: TRBD2
CDR3 DNA: TGTGCCAGCAGCTTAGTTACTAGCGGGAGCATCGAGCAGTACTTC
CDR3 protein: CASSLVTSGSIEQYF

clone size: many
J gene: TRBJ1-1
V gene: TRBV12-3/TRBV12-4
D gene: -
CDR3 DNA: TGTGCCAGCAGTTCATTCGACAAGAACACTGAAGCTTTCTTT
CDR3 protein: CASSSFDKNTEAFF

clone size: few
J gene: TRBJ2-1
V gene: TRBV6-1
D gene: TRBD2
CDR3 DNA: TGTGCCAGCATTACGGGGCCTTGGGAGGGAAATGAGCAGTTCTTC
CDR3 protein: CASITGPWEGNEQFF

clone size: many
J gene: TRBJ2-1
V gene: TRBV6-2/TRBV6-3
D gene: -
CDR3 DNA: TGTGCCAGCAGTTACTCCGTTTTGAGTCCTATGAATGAGCAGTTCTTC
CDR3 protein: CASSYSVLSPMNEQFF

clone size: -
J gene: TRBJ2-5
V gene: TRBV11-3
D gene: -
CDR3 DNA: TGTGCCAGCAGCCTAGGCGAAGAGACCCAGTACTTC
CDR3 protein: CASSLGEETQYF

clone size: -
J gene: TRBJ2-1
V gene: TRBV7-9
D gene: TRBD2
CDR3 DNA: TGTGCCAGCAGCTCAACTAGCGGTAGCGGGAGGGCCTCTGGTGAGCAGTTCTTC
CDR3 protein: CASSSTSGSGRASGEQFF

clone size: many
J gene: TRBJ1-5
V gene: TRBV3-1
D gene: -
CDR3 DNA: TGTGCCAGCAGCCAGAGGGGAAGCAATCAGCCCCAGCATTTT
CDR3 protein: CASSQRGSNQPQHF